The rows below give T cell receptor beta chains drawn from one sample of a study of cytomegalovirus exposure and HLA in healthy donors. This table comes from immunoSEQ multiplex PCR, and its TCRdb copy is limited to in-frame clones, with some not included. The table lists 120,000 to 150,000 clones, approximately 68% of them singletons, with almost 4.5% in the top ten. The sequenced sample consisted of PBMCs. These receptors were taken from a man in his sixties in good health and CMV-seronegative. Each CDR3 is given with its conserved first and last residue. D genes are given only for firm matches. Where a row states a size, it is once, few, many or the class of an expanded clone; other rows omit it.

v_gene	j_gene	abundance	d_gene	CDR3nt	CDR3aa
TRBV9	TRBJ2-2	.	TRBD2	TGTGCCAGCAGCGTTAGCGGGAGGAACACCGGGGAGCTGTTTTTT	CASSVSGRNTGELFF
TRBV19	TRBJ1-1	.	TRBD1	TGTGCCAGTGGGGTGAGGGGGCCTATCTATGAAGCTTTCTTT	CASGVRGPIYEAFF
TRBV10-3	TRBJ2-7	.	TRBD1	TGTGCCATCAGTGGACGGCAACAGGGGTGGACCTACGAGCAGTACTTC	CAISGRQQGWTYEQYF
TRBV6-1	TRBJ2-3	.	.	TGTGCCAGCACCGTCCAGGCCACAGATACGCAGTATTTT	CASTVQATDTQYF
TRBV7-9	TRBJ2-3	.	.	TGTGCCAGCAGCTTAGCGGGCGGGAGCACAGATACGCAGTATTTT	CASSLAGGSTDTQYF
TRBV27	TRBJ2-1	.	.	TGTGCCAGCAGTTTACGACAGACCAGCTCCTACAATGAGCAGTTCTTC	CASSLRQTSSYNEQFF
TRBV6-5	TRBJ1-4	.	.	TGTGCCAGCAGTTACTCCGACACTGCAACTAATGAAAAACTGTTTTTT	CASSYSDTATNEKLFF
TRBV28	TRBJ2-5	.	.	TGTGCCAGCAGCCGTTCACTAGCAGAGCAAGAGACCCAGTACTTC	CASSRSLAEQETQYF
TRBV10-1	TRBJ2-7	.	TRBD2	TGCGCCAGCAGTTCCAGCGGGAGTGTACACGAGCAGTACTTC	CASSSSGSVHEQYF
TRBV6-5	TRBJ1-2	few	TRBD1	TGTGCCAGCAGTTACTTGACAGGGAGTCCCCGCTATGGCTACACCTTC	CASSYLTGSPRYGYTF
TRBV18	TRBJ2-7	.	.	TGTGCCAGCTCACCTGGCACAAACGCCCACGAGCAGTACTTC	CASSPGTNAHEQYF
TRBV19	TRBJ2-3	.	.	TGTGCCAGTAGACTACAGGTGAACACAGATACGCAGTATTTT	CASRLQVNTDTQYF
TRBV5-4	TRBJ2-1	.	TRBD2	TGTGCCAGCAGCTTGACTAGCGGGAACATGCAGTTCTTC	CASSLTSGNMQFF
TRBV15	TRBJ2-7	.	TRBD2	TGTGCCACCAGCAGAGATGGGGGAGGGCGCAGGTCCTACGAGCAGTACTTC	CATSRDGGGRRSYEQYF
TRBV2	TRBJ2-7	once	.	TGTGCCAGCGACAGGGCGGGATCCTACGAGCAGTACTTC	CASDRAGSYEQYF
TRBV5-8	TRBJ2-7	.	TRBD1	TGTGCCAGCAGCTCCGGGACAGGGGGAAAACGAGGCGAGCAGTACTTC	CASSSGTGGKRGEQYF
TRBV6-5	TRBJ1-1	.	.	TGTGCCAGCAGTTACGGGGGGGAGAACACTGAAGCTTTCTTT	CASSYGGENTEAFF
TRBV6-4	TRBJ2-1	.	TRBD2	TGTGCCAGCAGTGACTCGTTCAGAGCGGGAGGGGCCTACAATGAGCAGTTCTTC	CASSDSFRAGGAYNEQFF
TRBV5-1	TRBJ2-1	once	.	TGCGCCAGCAGCCCAACACAGAGCTCCTACAATGAGCAGTTCTTC	CASSPTQSSYNEQFF
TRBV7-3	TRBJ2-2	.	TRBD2	TGTGCCAGCAGCTTAGTAGCGGGAGGGCATCTGAACACCGGGGAGCTGTTTTTT	CASSLVAGGHLNTGELFF
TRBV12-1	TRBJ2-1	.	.	TGTGCCAGCAGCTCACGGCTAGCCTCCTACAATGAGCAGTTCTTC	CASSSRLASYNEQFF
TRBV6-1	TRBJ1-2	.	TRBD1	TGTGCCAGCAGTGAGAGGACAGGGGGCAACGGCTACACCTTC	CASSERTGGNGYTF
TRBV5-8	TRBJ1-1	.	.	TGTGCCAGCAGCCTTAACCGGGACACTGAAGCTTTCTTT	CASSLNRDTEAFF
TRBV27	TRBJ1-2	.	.	TGTGCCAGCAGTTTAAACAGGGAAGGCTACACCTTC	CASSLNREGYTF
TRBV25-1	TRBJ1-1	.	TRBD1	TGTGCCAGCAGTGATAGGGGGCGCGGCACTGAAGCTTTCTTT	CASSDRGRGTEAFF
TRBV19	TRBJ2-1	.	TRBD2	TGTGCCAGTAGTATAGAGAAGGTAGCGGGAGATTTAGAGGATGAGCAGTTCTTC	CASSIEKVAGDLEDEQFF
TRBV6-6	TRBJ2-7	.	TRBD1	TGTGCCAGCAGCCCGACAGGGTCGTACCCCTACGAGCAGTACTTC	CASSPTGSYPYEQYF
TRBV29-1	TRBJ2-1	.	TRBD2	TGCAGCGTTGAAGTAGCGGGAGGGGATGAGCAGTTCTTC	CSVEVAGGDEQFF
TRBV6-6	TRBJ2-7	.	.	TGTGCCAGCCGATTGACCCAGGGGAGCTCCTACGAGCAGTACTTC	CASRLTQGSSYEQYF
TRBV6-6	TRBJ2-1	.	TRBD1	TGTGCCAGCACTCCAAGACAGGGGATCAGTGAGCAGTTCTTC	CASTPRQGISEQFF
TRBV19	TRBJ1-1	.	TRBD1	TGTGCCAGTAGTATGGTGACAGGGGTCTGGACTGAAGCTTTCTTT	CASSMVTGVWTEAFF
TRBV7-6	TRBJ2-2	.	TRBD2	TGTGCCAGCAGCCTCCAATCGTTCGGGACTAGAGACACCGGGGAGCTGTTTTTT	CASSLQSFGTRDTGELFF
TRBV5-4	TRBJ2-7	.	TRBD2	TGTGCCAGCAGCCCCCGGGGGGCCTACGAGCAGTACTTC	CASSPRGAYEQYF
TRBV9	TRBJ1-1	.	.	TGTGCCAGCAGCGTTCTTGTGAACACTGAAGCTTTCTTT	CASSVLVNTEAFF
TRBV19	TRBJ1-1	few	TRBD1	TGTGCCAGTAGGACAGGGGCCTGGAACACTGAAGCTTTCTTT	CASRTGAWNTEAFF
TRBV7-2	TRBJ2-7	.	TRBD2	TGTGCCAGCAGCTTAGTCATTGGCGGACTAGCGTCCTACGAGCAGTACTTC	CASSLVIGGLASYEQYF
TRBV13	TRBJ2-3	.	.	TGTGCCAGCAGCTTAGGTAGTGGCACAGATACGCAGTATTTT	CASSLGSGTDTQYF
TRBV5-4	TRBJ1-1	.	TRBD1	TGTGCCAGCAGCTTGGACAGGGGGAACACTGAAGCTTTCTTT	CASSLDRGNTEAFF
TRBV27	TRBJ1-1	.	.	TGTGCCAGCAGTTCGAGGGGGAGCGGAGAAGCTTTCTTT	CASSSRGSGEAFF
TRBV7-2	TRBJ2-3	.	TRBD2	TGTGCCAGCAGCGAGACTAGCGGGAGGGATACGCAGTATTTT	CASSETSGRDTQYF
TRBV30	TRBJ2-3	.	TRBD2	TGTGCCTGGAGTGTACGAGCGGGAGCGGGAGATACGCAGTATTTT	CAWSVRAGAGDTQYF
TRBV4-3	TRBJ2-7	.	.	TGCGCCAGCAGCCGACAACAGGGAGGGGAATCCTACGAGCAGTACTTC	CASSRQQGGESYEQYF
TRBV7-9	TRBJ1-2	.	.	TGTGCCAGCAGGTCCACAGGGACCCCCTCCTGGGGCTATGGCTACACCTTC	CASRSTGTPSWGYGYTF
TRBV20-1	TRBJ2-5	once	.	TGCAGTGCTCCCGGGATTACCCAGTACTTC	CSAPGITQYF
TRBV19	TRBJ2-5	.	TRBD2	TGTGCCAGTAGTAGGGGGACTAGCGGGAGGTACCAAGAGACCCAGTACTTC	CASSRGTSGRYQETQYF